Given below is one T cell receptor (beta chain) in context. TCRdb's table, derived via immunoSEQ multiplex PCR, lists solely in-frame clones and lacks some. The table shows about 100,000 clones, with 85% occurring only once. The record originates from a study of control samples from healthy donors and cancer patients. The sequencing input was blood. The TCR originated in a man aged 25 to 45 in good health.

CDR3 region: CASSETGQGAYNEQFF. DNA for the CDR3: TGTGCCAGCAGTGAGACCGGACAGGGGGCGTACAATGAGCAGTTCTTC. This chain connects TRBV6-1 to TRBJ2-1, with 11 nucleotides matching TRBD1. Germline CDR1 reads MNHNS; CDR2 reads SASEGT. The V segment lost 3 bases and the J segment 4 bases; nucleotides outside the gene matches: 5. The CDR3 extends over 16 amino acids.